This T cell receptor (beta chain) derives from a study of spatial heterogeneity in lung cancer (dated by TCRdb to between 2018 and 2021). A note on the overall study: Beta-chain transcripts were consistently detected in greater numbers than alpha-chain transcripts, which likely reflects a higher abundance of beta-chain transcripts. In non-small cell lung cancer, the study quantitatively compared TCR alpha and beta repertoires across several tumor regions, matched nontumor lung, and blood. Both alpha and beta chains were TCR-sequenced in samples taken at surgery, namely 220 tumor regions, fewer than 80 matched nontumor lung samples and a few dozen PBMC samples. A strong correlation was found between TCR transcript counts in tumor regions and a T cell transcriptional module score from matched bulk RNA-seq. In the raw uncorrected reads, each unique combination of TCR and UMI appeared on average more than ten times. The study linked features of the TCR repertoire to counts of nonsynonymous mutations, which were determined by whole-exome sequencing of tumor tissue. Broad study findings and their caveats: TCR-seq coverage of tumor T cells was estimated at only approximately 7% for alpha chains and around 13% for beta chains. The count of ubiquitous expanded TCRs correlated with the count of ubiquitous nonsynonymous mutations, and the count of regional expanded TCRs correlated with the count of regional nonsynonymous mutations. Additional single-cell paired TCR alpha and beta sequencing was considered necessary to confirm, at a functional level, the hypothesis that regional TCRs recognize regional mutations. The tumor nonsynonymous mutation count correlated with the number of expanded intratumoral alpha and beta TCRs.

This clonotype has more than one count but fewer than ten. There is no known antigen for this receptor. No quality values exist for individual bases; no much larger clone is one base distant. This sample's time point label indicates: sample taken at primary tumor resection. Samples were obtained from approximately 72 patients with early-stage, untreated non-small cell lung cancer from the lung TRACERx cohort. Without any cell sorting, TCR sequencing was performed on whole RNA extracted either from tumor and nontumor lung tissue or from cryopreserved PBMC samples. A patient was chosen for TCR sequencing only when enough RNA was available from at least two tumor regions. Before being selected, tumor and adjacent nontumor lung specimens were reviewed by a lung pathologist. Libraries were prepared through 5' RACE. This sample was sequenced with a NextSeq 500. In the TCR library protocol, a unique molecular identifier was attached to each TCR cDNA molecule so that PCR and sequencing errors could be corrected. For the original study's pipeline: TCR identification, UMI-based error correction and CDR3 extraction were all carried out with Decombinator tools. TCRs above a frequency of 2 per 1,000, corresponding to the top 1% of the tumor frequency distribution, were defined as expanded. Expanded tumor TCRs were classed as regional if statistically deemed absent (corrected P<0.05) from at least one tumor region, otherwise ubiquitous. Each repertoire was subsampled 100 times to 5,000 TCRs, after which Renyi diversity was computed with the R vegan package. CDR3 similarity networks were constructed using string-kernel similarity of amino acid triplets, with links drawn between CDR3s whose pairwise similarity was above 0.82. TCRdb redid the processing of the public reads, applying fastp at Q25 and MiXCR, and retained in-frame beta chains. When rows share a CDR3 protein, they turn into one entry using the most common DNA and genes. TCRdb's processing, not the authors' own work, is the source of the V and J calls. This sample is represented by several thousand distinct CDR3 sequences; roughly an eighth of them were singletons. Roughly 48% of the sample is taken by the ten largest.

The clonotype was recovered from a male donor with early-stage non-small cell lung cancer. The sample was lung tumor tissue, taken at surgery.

The CDR3 amino acid sequence is: CASRPGWGPLSYGYTF. The nucleotide sequence is TGCGCCAGCAGGCCAGGGTGGGGACCGCTTTCCTATGGCTACACCTTC. This chain joins TRBV5-1 to TRBJ1-2; the D gene is perhaps TRBD1, on 5 matching bases. In the germline V gene, CDR1 corresponds to SGHRS and CDR2 to YFSETQ. The junction shows trimming of 5 bases on V and 4 bases on J, plus 21 bases between the germline ends. Including the terminal cysteine and phenylalanine, the CDR3 comprises 16 residues. Kept here is only the CDR3 DNA, which spans 48 bases and is read in frame from base 1.